This TCR beta chain originates from a study of cytomegalovirus exposure and HLA in healthy donors. The CDR3 has 14 residues. V shed 0 bases, J shed 7 bases, and the junction held 4 bases outside the gene matches. In germline, CDR1 is SGHDN, CDR2 FVKESK. The study ran its PCR with 60 Vbeta and 13 Jbeta primers. The protocol was immunoSEQ multiplex PCR, while the TCRdb copy is restricted to in-frame clones and leaves out a portion. The table has some 250,000 clones, 82% seen once. The specimen was PBMCs. This chain joins TRBV14 and TRBJ2-7; 9 positions match TRBD1. This receptor was taken from a woman aged 35 to 49 in good health and CMV-seropositive. The CDR3 loop reads CASSQDFGTGEQYF. DNA of the CDR3: TGTGCCAGCAGCCAAGATTTTGGGACAGGGGAGCAGTACTTC.